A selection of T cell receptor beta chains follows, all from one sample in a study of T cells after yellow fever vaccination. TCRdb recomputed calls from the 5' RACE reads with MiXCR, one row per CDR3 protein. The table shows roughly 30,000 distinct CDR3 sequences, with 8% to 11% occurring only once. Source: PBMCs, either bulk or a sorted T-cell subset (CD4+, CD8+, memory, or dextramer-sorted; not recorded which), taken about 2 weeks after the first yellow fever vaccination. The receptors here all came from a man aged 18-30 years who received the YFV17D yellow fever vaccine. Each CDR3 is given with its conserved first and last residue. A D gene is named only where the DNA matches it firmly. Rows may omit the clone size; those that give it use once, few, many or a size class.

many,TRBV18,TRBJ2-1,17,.,CASSPPGLSSSYNEQFF,TGTGCCAGCTCACCACCGGGACTTTCGAGCTCCTACAATGAGCAGTTCTTC
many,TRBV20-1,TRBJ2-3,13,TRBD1,CSAEGQGPDTQYF,TGCAGTGCAGAGGGACAGGGGCCAGATACGCAGTATTTT
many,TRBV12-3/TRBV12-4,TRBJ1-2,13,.,CASSPEMSYGYTF,TGTGCCAGCAGTCCCGAAATGAGTTATGGCTACACCTTC
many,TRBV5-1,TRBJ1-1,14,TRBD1,CASSFGQGGTEAFF,TGCGCCAGCAGCTTTGGACAGGGAGGCACTGAAGCTTTCTTT
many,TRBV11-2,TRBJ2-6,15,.,CASSFSFVGANVLTF,TGTGCCAGCAGCTTCTCATTTGTCGGGGCCAACGTCCTGACTTTC
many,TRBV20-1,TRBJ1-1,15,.,CSARWQGVVYTEAFF,TGCAGTGCTAGATGGCAGGGAGTAGTGTACACTGAAGCTTTCTTT
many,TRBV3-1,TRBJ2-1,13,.,CASSQDGPSEQFF,TGTGCCAGCAGCCAAGATGGCCCTAGTGAGCAGTTCTTC
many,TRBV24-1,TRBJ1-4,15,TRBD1,CATSDRDSYPEKLFF,TGTGCCACCAGTGATCGGGACAGCTACCCCGAAAAACTGTTTTTT
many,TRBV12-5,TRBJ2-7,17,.,CASGLVRLTAEPYEQYF,TGTGCTAGTGGTTTGGTACGATTGACAGCGGAACCCTACGAGCAGTACTTC
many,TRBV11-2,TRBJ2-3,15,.,CASSLVAGGTDTQYF,TGTGCCAGCAGCTTAGTGGCAGGGGGCACAGATACGCAGTATTTT
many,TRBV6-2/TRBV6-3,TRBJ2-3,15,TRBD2,CASTPTAGGPDTQYF,TGTGCCAGCACACCCACGGCGGGGGGGCCAGATACGCAGTATTTT
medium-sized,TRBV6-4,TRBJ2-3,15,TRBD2,CASSDSTSGGDTQYF,TGTGCCAGCAGTGACTCGACTAGCGGGGGGGATACGCAGTATTTT
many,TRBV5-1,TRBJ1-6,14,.,CASSSWDLNSPLHF,TGCGCCAGCAGTTCTTGGGACCTGAATTCACCCCTCCACTTT
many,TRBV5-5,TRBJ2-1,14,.,CASSWPGGGNEQFF,TGTGCCAGCAGCTGGCCCGGAGGGGGCAATGAGCAGTTCTTC
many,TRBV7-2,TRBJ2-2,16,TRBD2,CASLSQAGGETGELFF,TGTGCCAGCTTGTCCCAGGCGGGGGGTGAAACCGGGGAGCTGTTTTTT
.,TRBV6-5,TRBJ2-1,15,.,CASSLTGTTYNEQFF,TGTGCCAGCAGTTTGACCGGGACGACCTACAATGAGCAGTTCTTC
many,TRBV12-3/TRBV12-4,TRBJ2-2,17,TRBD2,CASSFSSGVPNTGELFF,TGTGCCAGCAGTTTCTCTAGCGGGGTACCGAACACCGGGGAGCTGTTTTTT
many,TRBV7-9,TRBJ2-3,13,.,CASSLAGADTQYF,TGTGCCAGCAGCTTAGCGGGGGCAGATACGCAGTATTTT
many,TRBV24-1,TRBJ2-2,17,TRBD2,CATSDRGTSPGTGELFF,TGTGCCACCAGTGATCGGGGGACTAGCCCAGGCACCGGGGAGCTGTTTTTT
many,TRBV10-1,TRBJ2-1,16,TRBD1,CASSEGRTGDYNEQFF,TGCGCCAGCAGTGAGGGAAGGACAGGGGACTACAATGAGCAGTTCTTC
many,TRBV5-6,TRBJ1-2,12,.,CASSIDRTGYTF,TGTGCCAGCAGCATCGACAGAACGGGCTACACCTTC
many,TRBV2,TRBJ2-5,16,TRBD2,CASRDGLAGNQETQYF,TGTGCCAGCAGGGACGGACTAGCGGGGAACCAAGAGACCCAGTACTTC
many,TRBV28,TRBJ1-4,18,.,CASSPFGTGRGRGEKLFF,TGTGCCAGCAGCCCATTTGGCACAGGGCGGGGACGTGGGGAAAAACTGTTTTTT
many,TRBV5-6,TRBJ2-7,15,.,CASSLALGPTYEQYF,TGTGCCAGCAGCTTGGCCTTGGGCCCTACCTACGAGCAGTACTTC
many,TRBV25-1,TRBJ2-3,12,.,CASIQGTDTQYF,TGTGCCAGCATACAGGGCACAGATACGCAGTATTTT
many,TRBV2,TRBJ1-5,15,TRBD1,CASKGDRAGSQPQHF,TGTGCCAGCAAGGGAGACAGGGCCGGGAGTCAGCCCCAGCATTTT
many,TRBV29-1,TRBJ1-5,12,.,CSVRTGSGPQHF,TGCAGCGTCCGGACGGGTAGTGGGCCCCAGCATTTT
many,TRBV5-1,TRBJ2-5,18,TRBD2,CASSLGLSSGGAEETQYF,TGCGCCAGCAGCTTGGGGCTCTCTAGCGGGGGGGCGGAAGAGACCCAGTACTTC
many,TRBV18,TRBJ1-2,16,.,CASSPSRAAGLEGYTF,TGTGCCAGCTCACCCTCCCGCGCCGCAGGGCTGGAGGGCTACACCTTC
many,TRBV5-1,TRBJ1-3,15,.,CASSLEQSSGNTIYF,TGCGCCAGCAGCTTGGAACAGAGCTCTGGAAACACCATATATTTT
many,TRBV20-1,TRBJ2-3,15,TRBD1,CSAVRGQGSSDTQYF,TGCAGTGCTGTGCGGGGACAGGGAAGTTCGGATACGCAGTATTTT
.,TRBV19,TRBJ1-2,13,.,CASRDRANYGYTF,TGTGCCAGTAGAGACCGGGCTAACTATGGCTACACCTTC
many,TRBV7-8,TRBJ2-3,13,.,CASSLQGTDTQYF,TGTGCCAGCAGCTTACAGGGCACAGATACGCAGTATTTT
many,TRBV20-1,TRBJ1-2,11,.,CSAMDGYGYTF,TGCAGTGCTATGGACGGCTATGGCTACACCTTC
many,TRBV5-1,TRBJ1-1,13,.,CASSLEPNTEAFF,TGCGCCAGCAGCTTGGAACCAAACACTGAAGCTTTCTTT
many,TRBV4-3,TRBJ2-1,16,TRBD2,CASSQDRGGSYNEQFF,TGCGCCAGCAGCCAAGATCGGGGGGGAAGTTACAATGAGCAGTTCTTC
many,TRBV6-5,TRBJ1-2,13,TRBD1,CASRGQGNYGYTF,TGTGCCAGCAGAGGACAGGGGAACTATGGCTACACCTTC
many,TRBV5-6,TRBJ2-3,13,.,CASSLASRDTQYF,TGTGCCAGCAGCTTGGCAAGTAGAGATACGCAGTATTTT
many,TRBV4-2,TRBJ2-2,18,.,CASSQESRTYPNTGELFF,TGTGCCAGCAGCCAAGAATCGCGGACTTACCCGAACACCGGGGAGCTGTTTTTT
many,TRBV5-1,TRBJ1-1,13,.,CASSFGEDTEAFF,TGCGCCAGCAGCTTCGGCGAGGACACTGAAGCTTTCTTT
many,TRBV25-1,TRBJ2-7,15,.,CASSEQGRPSYEQYF,TGTGCCAGCAGTGAACAGGGAAGACCTTCCTACGAGCAGTACTTC
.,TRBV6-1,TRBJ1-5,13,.,CASSVGRDQPQHF,TGTGCCAGCAGTGTTGGTAGGGATCAGCCCCAGCATTTT
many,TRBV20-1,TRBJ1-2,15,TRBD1,CSALKAGQGGYGYTF,TGCAGTGCTCTTAAGGCGGGACAGGGAGGCTATGGCTACACCTTC
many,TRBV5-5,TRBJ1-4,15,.,CASSSGQPTNEKLFF,TGTGCCAGCAGCTCTGGACAACCAACTAATGAAAAACTGTTTTTT
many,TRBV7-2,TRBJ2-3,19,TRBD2,CASSPGWASGGSFTDTQYF,TGTGCCAGCAGCCCCGGGTGGGCTAGCGGGGGGTCCTTCACAGATACGCAGTATTTT